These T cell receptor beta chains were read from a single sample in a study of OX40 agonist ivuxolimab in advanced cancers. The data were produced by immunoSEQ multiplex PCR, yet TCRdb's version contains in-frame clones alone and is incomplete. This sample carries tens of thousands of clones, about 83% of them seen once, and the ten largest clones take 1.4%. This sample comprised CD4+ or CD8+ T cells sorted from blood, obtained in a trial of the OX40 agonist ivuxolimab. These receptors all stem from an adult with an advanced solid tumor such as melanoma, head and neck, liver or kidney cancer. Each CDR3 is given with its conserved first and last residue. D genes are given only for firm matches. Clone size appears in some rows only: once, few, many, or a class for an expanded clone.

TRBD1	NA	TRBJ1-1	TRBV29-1	TGCAGCGTCGACCGACAGGGACCGAACACTGAAGCTTTCTTT	CSVDRQGPNTEAFF
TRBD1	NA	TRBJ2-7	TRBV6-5	TGTGCCAGCAGTACAACGGACAGGCCGCCCTACGAGCAGTACTTC	CASSTTDRPPYEQYF
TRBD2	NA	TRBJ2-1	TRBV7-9	TGTGCCAGCAGCCCCGGGACTAGCGGAGTTGAGCAGTTCTTC	CASSPGTSGVEQFF
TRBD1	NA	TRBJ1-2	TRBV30	TGTGCCTGGAGTGTGGGACAGGGTATGGGCTACACCTTC	CAWSVGQGMGYTF
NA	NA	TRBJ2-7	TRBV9	TGTGCCAGCAGCCCTACTCCGGCCAGTGGCTACGAGCAGTACTTC	CASSPTPASGYEQYF
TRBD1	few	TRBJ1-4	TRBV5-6	TGTGCCAGCAGCTCCCGACAGGGTGAAAAACTGTTTTTT	CASSSRQGEKLFF
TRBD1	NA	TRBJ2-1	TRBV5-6	TGTGCCAGCAGCTTGCTCAGGGGGCGCCGACACAATGAGCAGTTCTTC	CASSLLRGRRHNEQFF
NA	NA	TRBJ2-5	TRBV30	TGTGCCTGGAGTGTGGGCAGGGGAGAGACCCAGTACTTC	CAWSVGRGETQYF
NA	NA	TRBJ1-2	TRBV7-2	TGTGCCAGCAGCCGAAGGACTCCTAACTATGGCTACACCTTC	CASSRRTPNYGYTF
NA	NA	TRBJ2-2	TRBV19	TGTGCCAGTAGTGCACAGGGTAACGGGGAGCTGTTTTTT	CASSAQGNGELFF
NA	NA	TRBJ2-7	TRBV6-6	TGTGCCAGCAGTTCCAGGGGTTTCTACGAGCAGTACTTC	CASSSRGFYEQYF
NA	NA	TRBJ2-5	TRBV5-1	TGCGCCAGCAGCTTGGGGCTCGGCAGGTTAGAGACCCAGTACTTC	CASSLGLGRLETQYF
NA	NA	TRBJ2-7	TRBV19	TGTGCCAGTAGTAACCCACAGGTATTTCCCTACGAGCAGTACTTC	CASSNPQVFPYEQYF
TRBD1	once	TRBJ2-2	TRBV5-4	TGTGCCAGCAGCCGGGGACAGGGGAAAACCGGGGAGCTGTTTTTT	CASSRGQGKTGELFF
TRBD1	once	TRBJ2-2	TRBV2	TGTGCCAGCGGGGGACAGGGTAACACCGGGGAGCTGTTTTTT	CASGGQGNTGELFF
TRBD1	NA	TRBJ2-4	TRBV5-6	TGTGCCAGCAGCCCGCGGGGACAGGGGGTAGCCAAAAACATTCAGTACTTC	CASSPRGQGVAKNIQYF
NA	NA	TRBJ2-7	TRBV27	NA	CASSFGPGATTYEQYF
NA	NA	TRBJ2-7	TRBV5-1	TGCGCCAGCAGCTTAGCTCAGGCCTACGAGCAGTACTTC	CASSLAQAYEQYF
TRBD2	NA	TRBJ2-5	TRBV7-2	TGTGCCAGCAGCTTAGAATCGCGGGGGGAAGAGACCCAGTACTTC	CASSLESRGEETQYF
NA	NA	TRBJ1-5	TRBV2	TGTGCCAGCTCGGGGGGGCGCGTCCAGCCCCAGCATTTT	CASSGGRVQPQHF
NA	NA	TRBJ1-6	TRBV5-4	TGTGCCAGCAGCCCCTTGGGGATTCAAAGCTCCTATAATTCACCCCTCCACTTT	CASSPLGIQSSYNSPLHF
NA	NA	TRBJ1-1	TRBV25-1	TGTGCCAGCAGTAGGCCCGGCCTTAACACTGAAGCTTTCTTT	CASSRPGLNTEAFF
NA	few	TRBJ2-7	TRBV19	TGTGCCAGTGGTAAAGCCCCATACTACGAGCAGTACTTC	CASGKAPYYEQYF
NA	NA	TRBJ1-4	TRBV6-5	TGTGCCAGCAGTTTTGGCAGAAAAAATGAAAAACTGTTTTTT	CASSFGRKNEKLFF
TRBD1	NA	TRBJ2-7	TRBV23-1	TGCGCCAGCAGTCAATCCCCAGGGGGCGTCGGCGAGCAGTACTTC	CASSQSPGGVGEQYF
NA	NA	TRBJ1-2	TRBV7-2	TGTGCCAGCAGCTTAGATTATACTCGGGGAACCTTGGGTGGCTACACCTTC	CASSLDYTRGTLGGYTF
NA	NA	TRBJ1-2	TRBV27	TGTGCCAGCAGACAAACCCCCGCGTGGGGCCGGTTAAATGGCTACACCTTC	CASRQTPAWGRLNGYTF
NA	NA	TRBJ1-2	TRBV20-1	TGCAGTGCTAGTAGGGGAGATGGCTACACCTTC	CSASRGDGYTF
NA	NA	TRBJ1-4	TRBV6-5	TGTGCCAGCAGGGGAAACGCAGCGAGGAATGAAAAACTGTTTTTT	CASRGNAARNEKLFF
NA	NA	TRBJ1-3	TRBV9	TGTGCCAGCAGCGTAGGGTCGGTGGCGGGACATATCTTTTTCTCTGGAAACACCATATATTTT	CASSVGSVAGHIFFSGNTIYF
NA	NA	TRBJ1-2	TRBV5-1	TGCGCCAGCACCCTCCCCGGGACCGTGTATGGCTACACCTTC	CASTLPGTVYGYTF
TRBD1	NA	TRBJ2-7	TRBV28	TGTGCCAGCAGCTTCGGGACAGAACTCTACGAGCAGTACTTC	CASSFGTELYEQYF
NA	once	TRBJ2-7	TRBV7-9	TGTGCCAGCAGTTATGACCGGGACGGGGACGAGCAGTACTTC	CASSYDRDGDEQYF
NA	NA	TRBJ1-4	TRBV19	TGTGCCAGTACCAGGGGTAATGAAAAACTGTTTTTT	CASTRGNEKLFF
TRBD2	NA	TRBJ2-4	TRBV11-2	TGTGCCAGCAGCCGACTAGCGGGGGGCCAAAACATTCAGTACTTC	CASSRLAGGQNIQYF
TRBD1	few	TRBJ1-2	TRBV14	TGTGCCAGCAGCCAAGGGGGACAGTCAAGATATGGCTACACCTTC	CASSQGGQSRYGYTF
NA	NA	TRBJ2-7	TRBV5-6	TGTGCCAGCAGCTTGGCCGGTGGCAAAAGCTCCTACGAGCAGTACTTC	CASSLAGGKSSYEQYF
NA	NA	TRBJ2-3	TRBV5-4	TGTGCCAGCAGCTTGACCAGGGTCACAGATACGCAGTATTTT	CASSLTRVTDTQYF
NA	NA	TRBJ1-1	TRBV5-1	TGCGCCAGCAGGGACGGGACACCTCAGAACACTGAAGCTTTCTTT	CASRDGTPQNTEAFF
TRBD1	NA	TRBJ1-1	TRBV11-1	TGTGCCAGCAGCCCCGCCGGGACAGTTAACACTGAAGCTTTCTTT	CASSPAGTVNTEAFF
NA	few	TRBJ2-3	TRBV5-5	TGTGCCAGCAGCTTGGCCGGCGATACGCAGTATTTT	CASSLAGDTQYF
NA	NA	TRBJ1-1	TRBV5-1	TGCGCCAGCAGCCGCACCTCCGGACAGAACACTGAAGCTTTCTTT	CASSRTSGQNTEAFF
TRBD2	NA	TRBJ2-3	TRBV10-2	TGCGCCAGCAGAGACGGGGGGTACACAGATACGCAGTATTTT	CASRDGGYTDTQYF
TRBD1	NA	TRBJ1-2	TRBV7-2	TGTGCCAGCAGCCCCCAGGACAGGGAGAACTATGGCTACACCTTC	CASSPQDRENYGYTF
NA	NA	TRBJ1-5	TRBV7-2	TGTGCCAGCACTACCGGGGGAGAGCCCCAGCATTTT	CASTTGGEPQHF
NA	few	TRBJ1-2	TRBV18	TGTGCCAGCTCCCAGCAGGGCGGCTACACCTTC	CASSQQGGYTF
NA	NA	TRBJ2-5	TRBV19	TGTGCCAGTAGTATGGGAGGAGCGGGCTTCCAAGAGACCCAGTACTTC	CASSMGGAGFQETQYF
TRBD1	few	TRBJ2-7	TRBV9	TGTGCCAGCAGCTTTTCCGGGACAGACTACTACGAGCAGTACTTC	CASSFSGTDYYEQYF
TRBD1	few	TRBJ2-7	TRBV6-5	TGTGCCAGCAGTTCCGGGACAGGGGGCTCCTACGAGCAGTACTTC	CASSSGTGGSYEQYF
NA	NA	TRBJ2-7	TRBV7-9	TGTGCCAGCAGCCCCACTGTTTCGGCCCCGGCCGAGCAGTACTTC	CASSPTVSAPAEQYF
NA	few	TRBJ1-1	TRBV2	TGTGCCACAACTTCGACAGGAGGAACTGAAGCTTTCTTT	CATTSTGGTEAFF
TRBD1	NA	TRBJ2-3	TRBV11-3	TGTGCCAGCAGCCCGCAGGGGGCAGATACGCAGTATTTT	CASSPQGADTQYF
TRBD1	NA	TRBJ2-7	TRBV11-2	TGTGCCAGCAGCCGGTGGACAGGGGGCGGCGAGCAGTACTTC	CASSRWTGGGEQYF
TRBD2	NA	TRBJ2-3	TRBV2	TGTGCCAGCAGTGAAGCCCTCGGGACTAGCTCAGATACGCAGTATTTT	CASSEALGTSSDTQYF
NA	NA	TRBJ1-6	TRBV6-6	TGTGCCAGCACCCCGGGCTCCGATAATTCACCCCTCCACTTT	CASTPGSDNSPLHF